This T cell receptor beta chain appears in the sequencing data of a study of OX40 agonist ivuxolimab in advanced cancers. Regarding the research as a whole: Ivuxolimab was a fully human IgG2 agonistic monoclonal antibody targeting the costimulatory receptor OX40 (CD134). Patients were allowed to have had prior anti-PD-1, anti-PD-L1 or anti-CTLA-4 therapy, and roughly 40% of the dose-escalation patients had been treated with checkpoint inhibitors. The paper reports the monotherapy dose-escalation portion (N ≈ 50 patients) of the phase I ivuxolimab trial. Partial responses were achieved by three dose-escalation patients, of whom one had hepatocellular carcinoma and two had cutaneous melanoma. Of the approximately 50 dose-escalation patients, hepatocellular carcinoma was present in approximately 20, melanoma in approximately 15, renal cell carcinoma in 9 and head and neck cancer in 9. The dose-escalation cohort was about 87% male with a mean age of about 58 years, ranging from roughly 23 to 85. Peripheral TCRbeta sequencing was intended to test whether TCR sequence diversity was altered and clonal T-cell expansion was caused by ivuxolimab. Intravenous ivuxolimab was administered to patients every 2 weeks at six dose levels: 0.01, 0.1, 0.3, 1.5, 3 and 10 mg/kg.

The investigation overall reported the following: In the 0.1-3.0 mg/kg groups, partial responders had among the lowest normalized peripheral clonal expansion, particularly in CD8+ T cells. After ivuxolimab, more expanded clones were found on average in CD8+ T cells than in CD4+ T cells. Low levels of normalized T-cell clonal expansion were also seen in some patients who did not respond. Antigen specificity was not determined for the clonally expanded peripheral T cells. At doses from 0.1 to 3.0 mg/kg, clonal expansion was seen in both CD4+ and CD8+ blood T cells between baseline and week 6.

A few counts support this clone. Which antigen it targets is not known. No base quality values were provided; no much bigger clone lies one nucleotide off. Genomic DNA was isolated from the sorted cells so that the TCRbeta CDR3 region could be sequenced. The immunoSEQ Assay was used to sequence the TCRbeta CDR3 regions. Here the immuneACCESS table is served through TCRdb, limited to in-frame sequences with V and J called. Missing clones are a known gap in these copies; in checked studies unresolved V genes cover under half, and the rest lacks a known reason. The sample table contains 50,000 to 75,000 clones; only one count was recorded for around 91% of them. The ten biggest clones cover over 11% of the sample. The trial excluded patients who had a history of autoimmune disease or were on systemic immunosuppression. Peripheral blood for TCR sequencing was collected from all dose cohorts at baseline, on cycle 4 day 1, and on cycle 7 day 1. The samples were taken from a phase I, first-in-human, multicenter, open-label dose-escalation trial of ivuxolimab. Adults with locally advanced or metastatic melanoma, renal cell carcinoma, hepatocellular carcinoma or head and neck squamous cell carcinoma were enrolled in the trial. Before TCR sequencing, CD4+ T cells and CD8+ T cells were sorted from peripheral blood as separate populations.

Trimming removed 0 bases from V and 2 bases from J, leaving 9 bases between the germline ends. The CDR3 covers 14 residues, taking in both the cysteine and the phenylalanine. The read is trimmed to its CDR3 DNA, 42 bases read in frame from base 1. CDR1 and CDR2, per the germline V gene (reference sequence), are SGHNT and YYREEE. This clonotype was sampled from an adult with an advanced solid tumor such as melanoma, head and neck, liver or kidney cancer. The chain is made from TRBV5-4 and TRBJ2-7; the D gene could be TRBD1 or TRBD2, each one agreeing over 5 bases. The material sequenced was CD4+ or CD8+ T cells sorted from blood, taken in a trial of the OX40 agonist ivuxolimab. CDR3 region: CASSLDGAAYEQYF. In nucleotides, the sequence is TGTGCCAGCAGCTTGGACGGGGCCGCCTACGAGCAGTACTTC.